The source of this T cell receptor (beta chain) is a study of T cells in Graves' hyperthyroidism and ophthalmopathy. The germline V gene encodes CDR1 ENHRY and CDR2 SYGVKD. Trimming at V came to 3 bases and at J to 3 bases, leaving 1 base not matched to a gene. This CDR3 is 14 amino acids long. Amplification of TCR beta CDR3 regions used RNA as the template. With the HTBI primer set, the TCR CDR3 went through a first round of RT-PCR. TCRdb passed the multiplex PCR reads through MiXCR, listing each CDR3 protein once. The repertoire holds under 350,000 distinct CDR3 sequences, with roughly 23% as singletons.

The rearrangement joins TRBV10-3 to TRBJ1-4; 7 bases are shared with TRBD1. The receptor comes from a woman aged 45-65 years with Graves' hyperthyroidism. The material sequenced was blood. The CDR3 nucleotides are TGTGCCATCAGTGAAGGGACAGCTAATGAAAAACTGTTTTTT. Translated: CAISEGTANEKLFF.